This T cell receptor beta chain appears in the sequencing data of a study of T-cell reconstitution after alpha-beta-depleted transplantation in children. Study findings and constraints: Elevated TCRbeta diversity at day 60 was traced, in some patients, to surviving recipient T cells and thymic progenitors.

Germline V gene sequence: CDR1 SGHTA, CDR2 FQGTGA. The CDR3 is made up of 15 amino acids. J was trimmed by 6 bases and V by 5 bases; bases with no gene match: 11. Unique molecular identifiers featured in how the TCRbeta library was prepared. TCRdb re-called the PCR reads with MiXCR, one entry per CDR3 protein. The repertoire holds tens of thousands of distinct CDR3 sequences, 52% seen once, with around two fifths in the top ten. This clonotype turned up a few times. The antigen is undetermined. This specimen consisted of peripheral blood, obtained before TCRalphabeta/CD19-depleted stem cell transplant. V and J are TRBV7-3 and TRBJ2-7; 9 nucleotides agree with TRBD1. The TCR sequence derives from a boy under two years old with SCID, due to receive a stem cell transplant. The DNA for the CDR3 is TGTGCCAGCAGCCCCCGGGGGACAGGGACGACCGAGCAGTACTTC. Its translation: CASSPRGTGTTEQYF.